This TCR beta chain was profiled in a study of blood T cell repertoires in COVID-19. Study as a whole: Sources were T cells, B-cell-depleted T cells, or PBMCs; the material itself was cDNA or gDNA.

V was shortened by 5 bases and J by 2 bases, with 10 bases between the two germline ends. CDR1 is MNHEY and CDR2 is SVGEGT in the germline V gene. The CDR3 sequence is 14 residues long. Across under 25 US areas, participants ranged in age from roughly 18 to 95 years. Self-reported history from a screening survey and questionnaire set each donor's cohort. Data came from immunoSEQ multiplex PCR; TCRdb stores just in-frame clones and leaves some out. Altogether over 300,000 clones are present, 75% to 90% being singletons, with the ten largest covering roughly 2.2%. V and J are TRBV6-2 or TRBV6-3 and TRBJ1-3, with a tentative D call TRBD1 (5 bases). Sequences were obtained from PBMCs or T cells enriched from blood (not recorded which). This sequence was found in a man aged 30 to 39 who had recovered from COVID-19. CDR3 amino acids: CASSLRVPGNTIYF. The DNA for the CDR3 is TGTGCCAGCAGTCTCAGGGTTCCTGGAAACACCATATATTTT.